This T cell receptor (beta chain) originates from a study of breast tumors, draining lymph nodes, adjacent tissues. TCRdb re-called the multiplex PCR reads with MiXCR, one entry per CDR3 protein. The table shows tens of thousands of distinct CDR3 sequences, with about 38% occurring only once. The CDR3 has 14 amino acids. Germline CDR1 SNHLY, CDR2 FYNNEI. Trimming took off 2 bases at V and 8 bases at J, with 15 bases between the two ends. The clonotype comes from a female donor with breast cancer. Some clones in this sample may be carry-over from other donors' samples. The sequenced sample consisted of breast tumor tissue. The chain combines TRBV2 with TRBJ1-2; tentative D call: TRBD1 (6 bases). The CDR3 sequence: CASSEQGPDLGYTF. The CDR3 bases are TGTGCCAGCAGTGAACAGGGGCCAGACTTGGGCTACACCTTC.